The 31 T cell receptor beta chains below come from one sample, sequenced in a study of T cell repertoires in cytomegalovirus infection. Using its own MiXCR run on the reads, TCRdb lists one record per CDR3 protein. The sample includes approximately 500,000 distinct CDR3 sequences, about a quarter of them seen just once. The specimen was PBMCs. These receptors were taken from a human donor in good health (CMV status not recorded). Some clones in this sample may be carry-over from other donors' samples.

Turning to this clonotype: This may be a read error, as it is one base from a much larger clone. This sequence joins TRBV7-6 and TRBJ2-1; D is undetermined. The CDR3 runs to 14 residues. The germline V gene has CDR1 SGHVS and CDR2 FNYEAQ. The CDR3 here is CANSLAYLDREQFF. The DNA of the CDR3 is TGTGCCAACAGCTTAGCTTACTTGGATCGTGAGCAGTTCTTC.

V usage is TRBV28 and J usage is TRBJ2-7, with TRBD2 identical over 8 bases. Trimming took 4 bases from V and 6 from J; bases not matched to a gene: 2. CDR1 is MDHEN, CDR2 SYDVKM, per germline. The CDR3 is made up of 12 amino acids. This CDR3 is CASSSSGFEQYV. CDR3 DNA: TGTGCCAGCAGTTCTAGCGGGTTCGAGCAGTACGTC.

This clonotype was seen repeatedly, ten times or more. This chain uses TRBV12-3 or TRBV12-4 with TRBJ1-6; no clear D gene. V was shortened by 0 bases and J by 9 bases, with 15 bases between the two germline ends. The CDR3 runs 16 residues. The DNA for the CDR3 is TGTGCCAGCAGTTTAGCACCGAACGTACCGGGTTCACCCCTCCACTTT. This encodes CASSLAPNVPGSPLHF.

This sequence joins TRBV12-3 or TRBV12-4 and TRBJ2-3; 8 bases are a match to TRBD2. Losses at the gene ends were 5 bases for V and 0 bases for J; bases not matched to a gene: 7. The CDR3 contains 16 residues. CDR3 residues: CASSPTLAGSTDTQYF. For the CDR3, the DNA is TGTGCCAGCAGTCCAACCTTAGCGGGGAGCACAGATACGCAGTATTTT.

This rearrangement joins TRBV30 to TRBJ1-3; a weak D match, TRBD1 (5 bases). The germline V gene encodes CDR1 GTSNPN and CDR2 SVGIG (reference sequence). The germline V and J ends were trimmed by 1 base and 1 base, with 20 bases remaining between them. CDR3 length: 18 amino acids. This CDR3 is CAWSASLGTPLSGNTIYF. CDR3 sequence (DNA): TGTGCCTGGAGTGCGAGCTTGGGGACCCCACTTTCTGGAAACACCATATATTTT.

Here the CDR3 DNA reads TGTGCCAGCAGCTTAGCCCCGGCAGGGGTTTTAGAGCAGTACGTC. It encodes CASSLAPAGVLEQYV. The genes are TRBV7-6 and TRBJ2-7; tentatively, D is TRBD1 (6 bases). V was shortened by 0 bases and J by 7 bases, with 16 bases between the two germline ends. The CDR3 contains 15 residues. Germline loops: CDR1 SGHVS, CDR2 FNYEAQ.

The chain has TRBV12-3 or TRBV12-4 and TRBJ1-1; 11 nucleotides agree with TRBD1. After removal of 7 bases from V and 5 bases from J, the junction contained 9 bases not matched to a gene. This CDR3 has 15 residues. This CDR3 is CASKLGTGGRTEAFF. CDR3 nucleotides: TGTGCCAGCAAGTTAGGGACAGGGGGTCGGACTGAAGCTTTCTTT.

This clonotype was seen only a few times. The chain employs TRBV5-4 and TRBJ1-3, with no clear D. CDR1 and CDR2 (germline): SGHNT, YYREEE (reference sequence). Trimming removed 4 bases at V and 1 base at J, with 9 bases between. This CDR3 contains 14 residues. The CDR3 spells CASSPTRSGNTIYF. DNA for the CDR3: TGTGCCAGCAGCCCAACAAGATCTGGAAACACCATATATTTT.

The V and J genes are TRBV7-3 and TRBJ2-7, with TRBD2 matching over 14 bases. The germline gives CDR1 SGHTA, CDR2 FQGTGA. The CDR3 has 15 residues. Germline trimming cut 4 bases from V and 5 bases from J; bases unmatched to any gene: 4. This CDR3 is CASSSGLAGVDEQYF. CDR3 sequence (DNA): TGTGCCAGCAGCTCGGGACTAGCGGGAGTCGACGAGCAGTACTTC.

The rearrangement joins TRBV6-6 to TRBJ2-1; TRBD2 matches at 14 bases. Losses at the gene ends were 6 bases for V and 9 bases for J; bases not matched to a gene: 7. The CDR3 totals 15 residues. CDR1 is MNHNY and CDR2 is SVGAGI in the germline V gene (reference sequence). The CDR3 sequence: CASRGTSGRSGEQFF. CDR3 nucleotides: TGTGCCAGCAGAGGGACTAGCGGGAGATCCGGTGAGCAGTTCTTC.

There are a few counts of this clonotype. The rearrangement links TRBV5-5 to TRBJ2-4, with 8 bases matching TRBD1. Germline CDR1 is SGHKS and CDR2 is YYEKEE (reference sequence). CDR3 size: 14 residues. Unmatched junction bases numbered 4, after V lost 0 bases and J lost 8 bases. The CDR3 DNA reads TGTGCCAGCAGCTTGGCAGGGGGCGGAGACATTCAGTACTTC. This encodes CASSLAGGGDIQYF. Full variable domain (rest looked up from reference TRBV5-5 and TRBJ2-4): DAGVTQSPTHLIKTRGQQVTLRCSPISGHKSVSWYQQVLGQGPQFIFQYYEKEERGRGNFPDRFSARQFPNYSSELNVNALLLGDSALYLCASSLAGGGDIQYFGAGTRLSVL.

In nucleotides, the CDR3 is TGCAGTGCTAGAGATGACGGGAGGGCCGTCGGGGAGCTGTTTTTT. Residues: CSARDDGRAVGELFF. The chain employs TRBV20-1 and TRBJ2-2; 8 nucleotides align to TRBD2. This CDR3 contains 15 residues. In germline, CDR1 is DFQATT, CDR2 SNEGSKA (reference sequence). The junction had 7 bases not matched to a gene; V was cut back by 0 bases and J by 7 bases.

V gene TRBV7-7 combines with J gene TRBJ2-7, with D tentatively TRBD1 or TRBD2 (6 bases each). The germline V gene encodes CDR1 SSHAT and CDR2 FNYEAQ (reference sequence). The CDR3 is 17 residues long. CDR3: CASSLARSGGPPDEQYV. In DNA, the CDR3 is TGTGCTAGCAGCTTAGCGAGATCTGGGGGGCCCCCGGACGAGCAGTACGTC.

This clonotype was seen only a few times. The CDR3: CASSLTSWRGPSGANVLTF. CDR3 nucleotides: TGTGCCAGCAGCTTAACGAGTTGGCGGGGACCCTCTGGGGCCAACGTCCTGACTTTC. The chain has TRBV7-3 and TRBJ2-6, with D tentatively TRBD2 (6 bases). Germline values: CDR1 SGHTA, CDR2 FQGTGA. The CDR3 is 19 amino acids. Deletions cut 0 bases from V and 0 bases from J, with 15 bases between. The variable domain in full, completed from reference TRBV7-3 and TRBJ2-6, reads GAGVSQTPSNKVTEKGKYVELRCDPISGHTALYWYRQSLGQGPEFLIYFQGTGAADDSGLPNDRFFAVRPEGSVSTLKIQRTERGDSAVYLCASSLTSWRGPSGANVLTFGAGSRLTVL.

V and J are TRBV10-3 and TRBJ2-2, with TRBD1 as a possible D gene (6 bases). The CDR3 is made up of 16 amino acids. The germline V gene encodes CDR1 ENHRY and CDR2 SYGVKD. Trimming left V 0 bases short and J 4 bases short, with 12 bases between. CDR3 bases: TGTGCCATCAGTGAGTCAGGACAGCCGGGCACCGGGGAGCTGTTTTTT. Translation gives CAISESGQPGTGELFF.

This clonotype was counted many times. This rearrangement joins TRBV7-3 to TRBJ2-1, with 12 positions matching TRBD2. V was clipped by 5 bases and J by 9 bases; unmatched bases: 14. The CDR3 loop spans 17 amino acids. Germline CDR1 and CDR2: SGHTA and FQGTGA. In DNA form, the CDR3 reads TGTGCCAGCAGCGCGGAAAGTTCTAGCGGGAGGGCCACTGAGCAGTTCTTC. Translation gives CASSAESSSGRATEQFF.

This clonotype was counted between two and nine times. The V and J genes are TRBV2 and TRBJ1-5; D remains ambiguous. The CDR3 runs 15 residues. CDR1 SNHLY and CDR2 FYNNEI come from the germline V gene. Trimming took 1 base from V and 7 from J, leaving 14 bases between them. The CDR3 reads CASSEGGRGLQPQHF. As DNA, the CDR3 is TGTGCCAGCAGTGAAGGGGGTAGAGGGCTGCAGCCCCAGCATTTT.

The chain combines TRBV6-1 with TRBJ2-7; D may correspond to TRBD1 or TRBD2 (6 bases each). The germline V gene encodes CDR1 MNHNS and CDR2 SASEGT. The CDR3 sequence is 14 residues long. V was clipped by 5 bases and J by 4 bases, with 15 bases between them. Here the CDR3 reads CASSREDSLYEQYF. The CDR3 DNA is TGTGCCAGCAGTAGGGAGGACAGTCTATACGAGCAGTACTTC.

This chain uses TRBV18 with TRBJ2-3; TRBD2 is a possible D gene (5 bases). V was clipped by 3 bases and J by 7 bases, with 20 bases between them. There are 16 residues in the CDR3. CDR1 is KGHSH, CDR2 LQKENI, per germline. CDR3 sequence (DNA): TGTGCCAGCTCACCCCCGAGGGCCCACACACAGCATACGCAGTATTTT. Its translation: CASSPPRAHTQHTQYF. Full variable domain (rest looked up from reference TRBV18 and TRBJ2-3): NAGVMQNPRHLVRRRGQEARLRCSPMKGHSHVYWYRQLPEEGLKFMVYLQKENIIDESGMPKERFSAEFPKEGPSILRIQQVVRGDSAAYFCASSPPRAHTQHTQYFGPGTRLTVL.

The chain couples TRBV18 to TRBJ2-6; 10 nucleotides agree with TRBD1. Germline V CDR1 and CDR2: KGHSH, LQKENI. There are 16 residues in the CDR3. V shed 3 bases, J shed 3 bases, and the junction held 2 bases outside the gene matches. CDR3 sequence (DNA): TGTGCCAGCTCACCTGACAGGGGGCTTGGGGCCAACGTCCTGACTTTC. Translated, it gives CASSPDRGLGANVLTF.

This clonotype was picked up many times. The chain has TRBV12-3 or TRBV12-4 and TRBJ1-5, with D possibly TRBD1 on 5 matching bases. Trimming shortened V by 5 bases and J by 0 bases, and 11 bases separated the two germline ends. CDR3 length: 15 amino acids. DNA for the CDR3: TGTGCCAGCAGTCCTAGGGGTATTAGCAATCAGCCCCAGCATTTT. It encodes CASSPRGISNQPQHF.

This clonotype was counted between two and nine times. The DNA of the CDR3 is TGTGCTAGTGGTTTGACAATGGACAGACTGGGGAACACTGAAGCTTTCTTT. Translating it yields CASGLTMDRLGNTEAFF. The chain links TRBV12-5 to TRBJ1-1; D might be TRBD1 (6 bases). There are 17 residues in the CDR3. Per germline, CDR1 LGHNT and CDR2 FRNRAP. Deletions cut 2 bases from V and 1 base from J, with 17 bases between.

The V call is TRBV20-1, the J call TRBJ2-5; 7 bases match TRBD2. From germline, CDR1 is DFQATT and CDR2 SNEGSKA (reference sequence). Trimming at V came to 2 bases and at J to 3 bases, leaving 3 bases not matched to a gene. The CDR3 totals 13 residues. The chain's CDR3 is CSARSLAEETQYF. For the CDR3, the DNA is TGCAGTGCTAGATCCCTAGCGGAAGAGACCCAGTACTTC.

This clonotype was counted only a few times. The chain links TRBV6-4 to TRBJ2-2; D unresolved. Trimming removed 3 bases from V and 1 base from J, with 6 bases in between. Germline CDR1 is MRHNA and CDR2 is SNTAGT. The CDR3 covers 14 residues. In DNA, the CDR3 is TGTGCCAGCAGTGAGAACTGGAACACCGGGGAGCTGTTTTTT. Translation gives CASSENWNTGELFF.

This clonotype was seen more than once but under ten times. The chain has TRBV4-1 and TRBJ2-6; 7 bases line up with TRBD1. The germline V gene encodes CDR1 MGHRA and CDR2 YSYEKL. V was pared by 0 bases and J by 4 bases, with 9 bases of the junction left unmatched. The CDR3 length is 18 residues. The CDR3, as DNA: TGCGCCAGCAGCCAAGACGCTCCCACAGGGGCGGGGGCCAACGTCCTGACTTTC. This translates into CASSQDAPTGAGANVLTF.

This clonotype was detected many times. This sequence joins TRBV6-1 and TRBJ2-7, with a tentative D call TRBD1 (6 bases). The germline V gene encodes CDR1 MNHNS and CDR2 SASEGT. V gave up 3 bases and J gave up 4 bases, with 10 bases separating them. The CDR3 loop spans 13 amino acids. The CDR3 region is CASSEPTGYEQYF. CDR3 DNA sequence: TGTGCCAGCAGTGAGCCCACAGGGTACGAGCAGTACTTC.

This clonotype was counted only a few times. This chain uses TRBV7-2 with TRBJ2-3, with D perhaps matching TRBD2 (6 bases). Germline V gene data show CDR1 as SGHTA and CDR2 as FQGNSA. This CDR3 contains 14 residues. V lost 7 bases to trimming and J lost 5 bases, with 16 bases between them. The CDR3 DNA reads as TGTGCCAGCACCCCGGGAGTTCACGGAGATACGCAGTATTTT. It specifies CASTPGVHGDTQYF.

The V gene is TRBV6-2 or TRBV6-3, the J gene TRBJ2-7; D may correspond to TRBD1 or TRBD2 (5 bases each). Germline V gene data show CDR1 as MNHEY and CDR2 as SVGEGT. Trimming stripped 4 bases from V and 1 base from J, with 14 bases between. This CDR3 region has 15 residues. The CDR3 is CASSSRDLRSYEQYF. The CDR3 DNA reads TGTGCCAGCAGTTCCCGGGACCTCCGTTCCTACGAGCAGTACTTC.

The chain links TRBV19 to TRBJ2-2; TRBD2 agrees at 7 bases. Germline V CDR1 and CDR2: LNHDA, SQIVND (reference sequence). This CDR3 is built from 15 residues. Trimming at V came to 3 bases and at J to 3 bases, leaving 4 bases not matched to a gene. The DNA for the CDR3 is TGTGCCAGTAGTATTAGGGCGGGAGACACCGGGGAGCTGTTTTTT. Translated: CASSIRAGDTGELFF.

This clonotype was seen a handful of times. V is TRBV10-3 and J is TRBJ2-7, with D perhaps matching TRBD2 (6 bases). The CDR3 has 14 residues. V lost 6 bases to trimming and J lost 7 bases, with 19 bases between them. Per germline, CDR1 ENHRY and CDR2 SYGVKD. CDR3 region: CAIRPNRVAGEQYF. Here the CDR3 DNA reads TGTGCCATCAGGCCAAACCGGGTCGCGGGGGAGCAGTACTTC.

The chain links TRBV12-3 or TRBV12-4 to TRBJ2-7, with 8 bases matching TRBD2. The CDR3 totals 16 residues. Trimming took 6 bases from V and 4 from J; bases not matched to a gene: 14. CDR3 bases: TGTGCCAGCAGCCCAACCCCCCCGGGAGGGCCTTACGAGCAGTACTTC. Amino acids: CASSPTPPGGPYEQYF.